Listed below are T cell receptor beta chains from one sample, sequenced in a study of prognosis after radiotherapy for stage I lung cancer. Using its own MiXCR run on the multiplex PCR reads, TCRdb lists one record per CDR3 protein. The sample has just over 30,000 distinct CDR3 sequences, under 35% seen once. Material: PBMCs, obtained before or after stereotactic body radiation therapy (not recorded which). All receptors derive from a donor at least 50 years old with non-small cell lung cancer. The CDR3 runs from the conserved cysteine through the conserved F or W. A D gene is named only where the DNA matches it firmly. Not every row has a clone size; where given, it reads once, few, many or a size class.

d_call	v_call	clone_size	j_call	cdr3_nt	cdr3_aa
TRBD2	TRBV20-1	many	TRBJ2-7	TGCAGTGCCACTCGGACTAGAAGGTCCTACGAGCAGTACTTC	CSATRTRRSYEQYF
-	TRBV2	many	TRBJ2-7	TGTGCCAGCAGATCTTCACAGGTATACGAGCAGTACTTC	CASRSSQVYEQYF
TRBD1	TRBV19	many	TRBJ2-5	TGTGCCAGTAGGAGGGGAGCAGGGGGTCCAGAGACCCAGTACTTC	CASRRGAGGPETQYF
-	TRBV30	-	TRBJ1-6	TGTGCCTGGAGTTACCCCGGAGATAATTCACCCCTCCACTTT	CAWSYPGDNSPLHF
-	TRBV29-1	many	TRBJ1-2	TGCAGCGTTGTTACTCTCTCCTATGGCTACACCTTC	CSVVTLSYGYTF
-	TRBV5-1	few	TRBJ2-1	TGCGCCAGCAGCTTGCTCCCGGGGGGCCTGGGGTTGAACAATGAGCAGTTCTTC	CASSLLPGGLGLNNEQFF
TRBD2	TRBV5-8	many	TRBJ2-3	TGTGCCAGCAGCACCCGACTAGCGGAATATAACACAGATACGCAGTATTTT	CASSTRLAEYNTDTQYF
TRBD2	TRBV10-3	many	TRBJ2-7	TGTGCCATCAGTGAGTCCCCTAGCGGGAGGGGTTACGAGCAGTACTTC	CAISESPSGRGYEQYF
-	TRBV2	-	TRBJ2-1	TGTGCCAGCAGGGAATCTCCATATAGCCCCTGCAATGAGCAGTTCTTC	CASRESPYSPCNEQFF
TRBD1	TRBV5-1	-	TRBJ2-7	TGCGCCAGCAGCTTGGCCGGGACAGGGGCATACGAGCAGTACTTC	CASSLAGTGAYEQYF
-	TRBV5-8	many	TRBJ2-7	TGTGCCAGCAACTGGGGCAGGTACTACGAGCAGTACTTC	CASNWGRYYEQYF
-	TRBV5-4	-	TRBJ2-1	TGTGCCAGCAGCCGGGGGACTCTCAATGAGCAGTTCTTC	CASSRGTLNEQFF
-	TRBV5-1	many	TRBJ2-7	TGCGTCAGCAGCTTGCTGGTCGGGAGCATCTACGAGCAGTACTTC	CVSSLLVGSIYEQYF
-	TRBV6-1	-	TRBJ1-5	TGTGCCAGCAGAGATGGGACGGGGCAAGTCCAGCCCCATCATTTT	CASRDGTGQVQPHHF
-	TRBV6-5	many	TRBJ1-2	TGTGCCAGCAGTTACTCTGGGGGTGGCTATGGCTACACCTTC	CASSYSGGGYGYTF
-	TRBV6-1	many	TRBJ2-3	TGTGCCAGCAGGGGGGCCGGGGGCGGCGCAGATACGCAGTATTTT	CASRGAGGGADTQYF
-	TRBV11-2	few	TRBJ2-1	TGTGCCAGCAGCTTAGGATTTTTGCAGCCCAATGAGCAGTTCTTC	CASSLGFLQPNEQFF
-	TRBV19	many	TRBJ1-2	TGTGCCAGTAGTGTGGGCCGGAACTATGGCTACACCTTC	CASSVGRNYGYTF
-	TRBV5-1	-	TRBJ2-3	TGCGCCAGCAGCTCTACCCATCATTCTAGCACAGATACGCAGTATTTT	CASSSTHHSSTDTQYF